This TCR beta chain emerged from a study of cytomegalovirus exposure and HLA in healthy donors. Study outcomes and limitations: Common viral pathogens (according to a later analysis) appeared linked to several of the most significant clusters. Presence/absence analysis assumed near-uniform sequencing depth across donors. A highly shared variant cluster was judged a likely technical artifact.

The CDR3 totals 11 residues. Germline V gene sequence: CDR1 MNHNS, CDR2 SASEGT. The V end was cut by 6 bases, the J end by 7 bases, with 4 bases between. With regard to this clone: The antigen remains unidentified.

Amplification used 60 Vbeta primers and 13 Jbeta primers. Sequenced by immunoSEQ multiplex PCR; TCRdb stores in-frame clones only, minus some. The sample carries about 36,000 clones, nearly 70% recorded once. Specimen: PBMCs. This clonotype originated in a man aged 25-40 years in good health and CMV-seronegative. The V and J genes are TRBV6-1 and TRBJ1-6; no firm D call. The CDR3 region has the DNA TGTGCCAGCAGAGAGAATTCACCCCTCCACTTT. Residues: CASRENSPLHF.